This is a list of T cell receptor beta chains from one sample in a study of Tregs in tolerant kidney transplant recipients. TCRdb's copy holds only in-frame clones and misses some; the assay was immunoSEQ multiplex PCR. The sample yields 60,000 or so clones, around 83% seen once. Sequencing input: CD4+ T cells from blood. These receptors originate from a human donor in good health. Both conserved end residues are part of each CDR3. D genes are given only for firm matches. The size entry is marked missing in some rows and otherwise reads once, few, many or a size class.

clone_size j_call d_call v_call cdr3_nt cdr3_aa
- TRBJ2-7 TRBD2 TRBV7-2 TGTGCCAGCAGCCAAGCGGGGACTCTAGGCGAGCAGTACTTC CASSQAGTLGEQYF
- TRBJ1-4 TRBD1 TRBV25-1 TGTGCCAGCAGTGCCCCCGGGACAGTAAATGAAAAACTGTTTTTT CASSAPGTVNEKLFF
once TRBJ1-2 - TRBV5-4 TGTGCCAGCAGCTTGGCGCTTCAGGGCGGGGGCTACACCTTC CASSLALQGGGYTF
- TRBJ1-1 - TRBV28 TGTGCCAGCAGTTTTGGGGGGCAGGTCACTGAAGCTTTCTTT CASSFGGQVTEAFF
- TRBJ1-1 - TRBV2 TGTGCCAGCAGTTATTCCGCCGCGGGGACTGAAGCTTTCTTT CASSYSAAGTEAFF
- TRBJ2-5 - TRBV18 TGTGCCAGCTCACCACGACCGGGGGTCCAAGAGACCCAGTACTTC CASSPRPGVQETQYF
few TRBJ2-7 - TRBV11-3 TGTGCCAGCAGCTTGCTCGGATACGAGCAGTACTTC CASSLLGYEQYF
many TRBJ2-5 - TRBV18 TGTGCCAGCTCACCAATGGGCGGGCGAGAGACCCAGTACTTC CASSPMGGRETQYF
- TRBJ2-3 - TRBV30 TGTGCCTGGAGTCGGGTGGGAGATACGCAGTATTTT CAWSRVGDTQYF
- TRBJ2-1 - TRBV7-2 TGTGCCAGCAGCTTCGTCCTAGCGGAGCAGTTCTTC CASSFVLAEQFF
- TRBJ2-2 - TRBV6-5 TGTGCCAGCAGTTACGTATCTTACACCGGGGAGCTGTTTTTT CASSYVSYTGELFF
- TRBJ1-3 TRBD1 TRBV9 TGTGCCAGCAGCGTGACAGGGGCTTTTTCTGGAAACACCATATATTTT CASSVTGAFSGNTIYF
- TRBJ2-2 - TRBV7-9 TGTGCCAGCAGCTTCCGGCTAGGACCCGGGGAGCTGTTTTTT CASSFRLGPGELFF
- TRBJ2-7 TRBD2 TRBV7-2 TGTGCCAGCAGCTTGGGGGGACTAGCGGGGCTTCGCGAGCAGTACTTC CASSLGGLAGLREQYF
few TRBJ2-7 TRBD1 TRBV7-3 TGTGCCAGCAGCTTGACAGGGGGGGCCTACGAGCAGTACTTC CASSLTGGAYEQYF
- TRBJ1-5 - TRBV5-5 TGTGCCAGCAGCTCCTGGACGGGGAACAATCAGCCCCAGCATTTT CASSSWTGNNQPQHF
- TRBJ2-6 - TRBV4-3 TGCGCCAGCAGCCAAGATAGGGCAGGGACTGGGGCCAACGTCCTGACTTTC CASSQDRAGTGANVLTF
- TRBJ2-3 - TRBV18 TGTGCCAGCTCACCGGACCTGCGGAATACGCAGTATTTT CASSPDLRNTQYF
- TRBJ2-7 TRBD2 TRBV5-5 TGTGCCAGCAGCGGGCCGGGACTAGCGGGACTCAACGAGCAGTACTTC CASSGPGLAGLNEQYF
once TRBJ2-5 - TRBV2 TGTGCCAGAAAACAGGGTCCCGGGCAAGAGACCCAGTACTTC CARKQGPGQETQYF
- TRBJ1-6 - TRBV18 TGTGCCAGCTCTCCTGGGGGAGGGCTTTCATTCTCACCCCTCCACTTT CASSPGGGLSFSPLHF
- TRBJ1-2 - TRBV30 TGTGCCTGGGGTAACTATGGCTACACCTTC CAWGNYGYTF
- TRBJ1-1 - TRBV19 TGTGCCAGTAGTATGTCCCGAGACACTGAAGCTTTCTTT CASSMSRDTEAFF
- TRBJ1-1 - TRBV6-6 TGTGCCAGCAGCCGGGCGGAGAACACTGAAGCTTTCTTT CASSRAENTEAFF
once TRBJ2-2 - TRBV2 TGTGCCAGCAGGCGCGGGGCCGTGAACACCGGGGAGCTGTTTTTT CASRRGAVNTGELFF
- TRBJ2-3 - TRBV7-3 TGTGCCAGCAGCTTCCGGCCGGGGGCTACAGATACGCAGTATTTT CASSFRPGATDTQYF
few TRBJ2-2 - TRBV30 TGTGCCGAAAGGCGGTCCACCGGGGAGCTGTTTTTT CAERRSTGELFF
- TRBJ2-3 - TRBV7-9 TGTGCCAGCAGCTTAGGGCAGGGGTTCGCAGATACGCAGTATTTT CASSLGQGFADTQYF